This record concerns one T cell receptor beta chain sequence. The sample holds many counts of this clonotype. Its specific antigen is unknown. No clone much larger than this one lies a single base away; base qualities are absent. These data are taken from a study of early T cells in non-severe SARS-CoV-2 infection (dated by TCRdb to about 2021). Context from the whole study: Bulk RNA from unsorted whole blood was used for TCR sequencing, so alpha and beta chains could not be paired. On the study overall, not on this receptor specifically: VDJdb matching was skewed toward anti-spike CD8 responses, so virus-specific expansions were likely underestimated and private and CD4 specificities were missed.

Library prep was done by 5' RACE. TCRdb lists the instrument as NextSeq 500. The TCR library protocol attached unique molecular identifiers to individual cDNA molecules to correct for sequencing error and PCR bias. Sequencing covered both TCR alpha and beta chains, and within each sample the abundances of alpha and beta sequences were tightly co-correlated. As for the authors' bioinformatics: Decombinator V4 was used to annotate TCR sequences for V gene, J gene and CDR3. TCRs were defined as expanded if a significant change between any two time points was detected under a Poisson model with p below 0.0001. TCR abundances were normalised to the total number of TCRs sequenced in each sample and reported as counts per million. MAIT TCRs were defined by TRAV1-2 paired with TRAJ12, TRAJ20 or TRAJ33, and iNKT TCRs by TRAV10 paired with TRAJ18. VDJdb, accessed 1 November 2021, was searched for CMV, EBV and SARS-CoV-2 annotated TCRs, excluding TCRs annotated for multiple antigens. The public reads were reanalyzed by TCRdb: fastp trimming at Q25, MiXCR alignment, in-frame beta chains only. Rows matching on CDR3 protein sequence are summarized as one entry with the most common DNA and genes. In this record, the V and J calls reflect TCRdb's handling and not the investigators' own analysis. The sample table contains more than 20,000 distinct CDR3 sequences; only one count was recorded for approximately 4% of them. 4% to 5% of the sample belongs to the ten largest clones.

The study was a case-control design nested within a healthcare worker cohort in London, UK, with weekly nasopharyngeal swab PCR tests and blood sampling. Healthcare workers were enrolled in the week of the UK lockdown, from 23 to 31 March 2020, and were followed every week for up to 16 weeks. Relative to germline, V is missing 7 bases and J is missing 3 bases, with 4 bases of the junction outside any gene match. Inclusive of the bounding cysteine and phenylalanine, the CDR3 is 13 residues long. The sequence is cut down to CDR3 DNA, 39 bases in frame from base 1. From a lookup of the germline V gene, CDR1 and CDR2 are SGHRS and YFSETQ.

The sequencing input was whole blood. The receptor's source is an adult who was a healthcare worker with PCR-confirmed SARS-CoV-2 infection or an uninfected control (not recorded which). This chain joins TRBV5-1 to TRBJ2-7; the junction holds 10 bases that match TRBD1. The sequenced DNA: TGCGCCAGCGCCTGGACAGGGGGCTACGAGCAGTACTTC. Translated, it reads CASAWTGGYEQYF.